These 13 T cell receptor beta chains were all obtained from the same sample, sequenced in a study of CD8+ T cells in alopecia areata. Sequencing templates came from extracted RNA that was reverse transcribed into cDNA. The data were produced by immunoSEQ multiplex PCR, yet TCRdb's version contains in-frame clones alone and is incomplete. The sample yields about 140,000 clones, roughly four fifths seen once. Treatment described: oral pan-JAK inhibitor, 5-10 mg twice daily. The sequencing used CD8+ T cells sorted from blood, collected at week 4, from a patient treated with tofacitinib. Receptors originate from a human donor with alopecia areata.

The chain is built from TRBV11-2 and TRBJ2-3; weak D call: TRBD2 (5 bases). Germline assignment: CDR1 SGHAT and CDR2 FQNNGV. CDR3 length: 14 residues. V was pared by 3 bases and J by 5 bases, with 12 bases between. The CDR3 is CASSLETIGDTQYF. CDR3 coding DNA: TGTGCCAGCAGCTTGGAGACTATCGGAGATACGCAGTATTTT.

The chain carries TRBV27 and TRBJ2-3; 8 bases line up with TRBD2. The germline V gene has CDR1 MNHEY and CDR2 SMNVEV (reference sequence). V lost 10 bases to trimming and J lost 4 bases; unmatched junction nucleotides: 10. The CDR3 totals 14 residues. CDR3 bases: TGTGCCATCCGGGGGGGCCTGGCGGCAGATACGCAGTATTTT. Protein sequence: CAIRGGLAADTQYF.

V gene TRBV4-2 combines with J gene TRBJ1-5; no firm D call. Germline V gene data show CDR1 as LGHNA and CDR2 as YNFKEQ. The length of the CDR3 is 16 residues. V gave up 0 bases and J gave up 6 bases, with 15 bases separating them. CDR3 nucleotides: TGTGCCAGCAGCCAAGACGGGCCGGGCGCGGGTCAGCCCCAGCATTTT. Its translation is CASSQDGPGAGQPQHF.

The chain carries TRBV7-6 and TRBJ2-7; unclear D gene. Germline CDR1 reads SGHVS; CDR2 reads FNYEAQ. The CDR3 covers 15 residues. With 5 bases removed from V and 2 bases from J, the gap between germline ends came to 16 bases. This CDR3 reads CASSPGPRFTYEQYF. The CDR3 bases are TGTGCCAGCAGCCCAGGACCCCGATTTACCTACGAGCAGTACTTC.

This chain connects TRBV7-2 to TRBJ2-7, with TRBD2 matching 15 bases. The length of the CDR3 is 18 residues. V dropped 5 bases and J dropped 2; count of bases not matched to a gene: 10. Germline V gene data show CDR1 as SGHTA and CDR2 as FQGNSA. CDR3 sequence (DNA): TGTGCCAGCAGCCGGGGACTAGCGGGGGGCTATGGGGCCTACGAGCAGTACTTC. Translated, it gives CASSRGLAGGYGAYEQYF.

The rearrangement uses TRBV25-1 and TRBJ1-2, with TRBD1 matching 7 bases. In germline, CDR1 is MGHDK, CDR2 SYGVNS. The V gene end was trimmed by 3 bases and the J gene end by 4 bases; junction bases not matched to a gene: 2. This CDR3 region has 13 residues. CDR3 sequence (DNA): TGTGCCAGCAGTGACGGACAGGCCTATGGCTACACCTTC. It specifies CASSDGQAYGYTF.

The rearrangement uses TRBV12-2 and TRBJ1-3. TRBV12-2 is a pseudogene segment. This CDR3 is built from 17 residues. DNA of the CDR3: TGTGCAAGTCGCACTCGCCCGGGAGCTTCTGGGGGAAACACCATATATTTT. This sequence encodes CASRTRPGASGGNTIYF.

This clone was seen a handful of times. This chain joins TRBV7-9 and TRBJ2-5; D is undetermined. The germline V gene has CDR1 SEHNR and CDR2 FQNEAQ (reference sequence). The length of the CDR3 is 14 residues. V lost 4 bases and J lost 2, with 11 bases in between. The CDR3 region has the DNA TGTGCCAGCAGCTCGGTGACTGGTCAAGAGACCCAGTACTTC. Translation: CASSSVTGQETQYF. The entire variable domain, with the rest obtained from reference TRBV7-9 and TRBJ2-5, is as follows: DTGVSQNPRHKITKRGQNVTFRCDPISEHNRLYWYRQTLGQGPEFLTYFQNEAQLEKSRLLSDRFSAERPKGSFSTLEIQRTEQGDSAMYLCASSSVTGQETQYFGPGTRLLVL.

Only a few counts were recorded for this clone. CDR3 residues: CAISESEHF. The CDR3 DNA follows: TGTGCCATCAGTGAGTCGGAGCATTTT. The chain couples TRBV10-3 to TRBJ1-5; D gene uncertain. In germline, CDR1 is ENHRY, CDR2 SYGVKD. The length of the CDR3 is 9 residues. V was trimmed by 0 bases and J by 14 bases, leaving 2 bases between them.

This clone occurred a few times. The J gene is TRBJ1-6, the V gene TRBV23-1, with D unresolved. TRBV23-1 is given ORF status, its function remaining uncertain. Trimming cost V 1 base and J 18 bases, with 4 bases left between them. CDR3 size: 9 residues. CDR3 residues: CASSQLYHF. The CDR3 DNA follows: TGCGCCAGCAGTCAATTGTACCACTTT.

The V and J genes are TRBV6-5 and TRBJ1-2; D may be TRBD1 (6 bases). The CDR3 extends over 13 amino acids. Trimming took 6 bases from V and 4 from J, leaving 12 bases between them. Germline V gene data show CDR1 as MNHEY and CDR2 as SVGAGI. CDR3 nucleotides: TGTGCCAGCAGCGTAGGGGGTAGCTATGGCTACACCTTC. Translation gives CASSVGGSYGYTF.

The V and J genes are TRBV6-5 and TRBJ2-4, with a tentative D call TRBD2 (6 bases). Trimming pared 6 bases from V and 3 bases from J, leaving 9 bases between. This CDR3 has 13 residues. Germline-derived CDR1 and CDR2 are MNHEY and SVGAGI. As DNA, the CDR3 is TGTGCCAGCAGCTGGCGGGGCAAAAACATTCAGTACTTC. Translation gives CASSWRGKNIQYF.

The chain combines TRBV11-2 with TRBJ2-7, with D tentatively TRBD1 or TRBD2 (6 bases each). The V end lost 6 bases, the J end lost 3 bases, and 18 bases lay between the germline ends. The CDR3 contains 15 residues. Looked up from germline, CDR1 is SGHAT and CDR2 is FQNNGV. CDR3 DNA: TGTGCCAGCAGTCAAGAGGGGGGTGAATACTACGAGCAGTACTTC. Translation gives CASSQEGGEYYEQYF. Combining the CDR3 with reference TRBV11-2 and TRBJ2-7 gives the whole variable domain EAGVAQSPRYKIIEKRQSVAFWCNPISGHATLYWYQQILGQGPKLLIQFQNNGVVDDSQLPKDRFSAERLKGVDSTLKIQPAKLEDSAVYLCASSQEGGEYYEQYFGPGTRLTVT.